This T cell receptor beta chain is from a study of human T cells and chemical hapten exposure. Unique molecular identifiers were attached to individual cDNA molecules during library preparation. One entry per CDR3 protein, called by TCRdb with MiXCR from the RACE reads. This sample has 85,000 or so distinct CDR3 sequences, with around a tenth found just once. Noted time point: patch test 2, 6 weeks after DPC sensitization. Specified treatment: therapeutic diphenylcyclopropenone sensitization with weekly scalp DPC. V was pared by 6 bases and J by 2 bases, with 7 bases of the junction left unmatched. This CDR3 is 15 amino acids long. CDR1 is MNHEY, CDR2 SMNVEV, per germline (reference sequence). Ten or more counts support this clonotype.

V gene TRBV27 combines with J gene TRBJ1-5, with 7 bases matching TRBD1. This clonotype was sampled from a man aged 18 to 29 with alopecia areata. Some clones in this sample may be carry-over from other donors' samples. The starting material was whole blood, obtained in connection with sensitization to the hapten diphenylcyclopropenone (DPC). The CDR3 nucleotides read TGTGCCAGCAGGAGTGTAGGGACAGGCAATCAGCCCCAGCATTTT. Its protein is CASRSVGTGNQPQHF.